Listed below are T cell receptor beta chains from one sample, sequenced in a study of blood T cell repertoires in COVID-19. Assay used: immunoSEQ multiplex PCR; TCRdb lists only in-frame clones, some missing. Altogether some 120,000 clones are present, 75% to 90% being singletons, with the ten largest covering approximately 20%. The specimen sequenced was peripheral blood. All receptors derive from a woman aged 45-60 years who had recovered from COVID-19. Both conserved end residues are part of each CDR3. A D gene is named only where the DNA matches it firmly. Size values are once, few and many counts, or a class for expanded clones, and some rows have none.

J	size	V	D	length	CDR3	DNA
TRBJ2-4	.	TRBV3-1/TRBV3-2	TRBD2	16	CASSQSLAENRNIQYF	TGTGCCAGCAGCCAGTCACTAGCGGAGAATAGAAACATTCAGTACTTC
TRBJ2-5	.	TRBV4-1	TRBD2	16	CASSQGLAGGLETQYF	TGCGCCAGCAGCCAAGGACTAGCGGGGGGATTAGAGACCCAGTACTTC
TRBJ2-1	once	TRBV5-1	TRBD2	16	CASSLVVAGNNNEQFF	TGCGCCAGCAGCTTGGTCGTAGCGGGAAACAACAATGAGCAGTTCTTC
TRBJ2-7	.	TRBV19	TRBD1	14	CASSDRGRSYEQYF	TGTGCCAGTAGCGACAGGGGCAGGAGTTACGAGCAGTACTTC
TRBJ2-7	.	TRBV7-9	.	12	CASSWSGNEQYF	TGTGCCAGCAGCTGGTCGGGGAACGAGCAGTACTTC
TRBJ1-5	once	TRBV6-6	.	13	CASSPDTNQPQHF	TGTGCCAGCAGCCCCGACACAAATCAGCCCCAGCATTTT
TRBJ2-5	once	TRBV5-5	.	14	CASSYQDSQETQYF	TGTGCCAGCAGCTATCAGGACAGTCAAGAGACCCAGTACTTC
TRBJ1-5	.	TRBV13	.	13	CASSLGPDQPQHF	TGTGCCAGCAGCTTAGGCCCTGATCAGCCCCAGCATTTT
TRBJ2-1	.	TRBV6-5	.	13	CASTNPPVREQFF	TGTGCCAGCACCAACCCCCCCGTGCGGGAGCAGTTCTTC
TRBJ1-6	few	TRBV3-1/TRBV3-2	.	14	CASSQQGADSPLHF	TGTGCCAGCAGCCAACAAGGGGCGGATTCACCCCTCCACTTT
TRBJ2-3	.	TRBV7-9	TRBD2	15	CASSRGTSDTDTQYF	TGTGCCAGCAGCCGGGGGACTAGCGACACAGATACGCAGTATTTT
TRBJ2-6	few	TRBV6-6	TRBD1	15	CASSPTGAGANVLTF	TGTGCCAGCAGTCCTACAGGGGCTGGGGCCAACGTCCTGACTTTC
TRBJ2-2	.	TRBV11-2	.	14	CASRAQGFTGELFF	TGTGCCAGCAGGGCCCAGGGATTCACCGGGGAGCTGTTTTTT
TRBJ2-3	.	TRBV5-1	TRBD2	18	CASSSGLAGGSATDTQYF	TGCGCCAGCAGCTCAGGACTAGCGGGGGGGTCAGCCACAGATACGCAGTATTTT
TRBJ2-3	.	TRBV15	.	14	CATSRGGTTDTQYF	TGTGCCACCAGCAGAGGTGGCACCACAGATACGCAGTATTTT
TRBJ2-7	.	TRBV19	.	13	CASSTTPSYEQYF	TGTGCCAGTAGTACGACACCTTCCTACGAGCAGTACTTC
TRBJ2-7	.	TRBV4-2	TRBD1	15	CASSPGQGGGHEQYF	TGTGCCAGCAGCCCTGGACAGGGGGGCGGCCACGAGCAGTACTTC
TRBJ1-5	.	TRBV6-1	TRBD1	13	CASSWTGGQPQHF	TGTGCCAGCAGCTGGACAGGGGGTCAGCCCCAGCATTTT
TRBJ1-1	.	TRBV30	.	13	CAWSGDRNTEAFF	TGTGCCTGGAGTGGAGACAGGAACACTGAAGCTTTCTTT
TRBJ1-2	.	TRBV7-8	.	14	CASSLTGRGLGYTF	TGTGCCAGCAGCCTAACCGGCAGGGGATTGGGCTACACCTTC
TRBJ2-5	.	TRBV9	TRBD2	16	CASSLRLAGGWETQYF	TGTGCCAGCAGCCTCCGACTAGCGGGGGGCTGGGAGACCCAGTACTTC
TRBJ2-1	.	TRBV9	.	20	CASSVGPGTRLTSGYNEQFF	TGTGCCAGCAGCGTGGGACCCGGGACACGTCTCACATCAGGCTACAATGAGCAGTTCTTC
TRBJ1-4	once	TRBV29-1	TRBD1	13	CSALDRVNEKLFF	TGCAGCGCCCTGGACAGGGTTAATGAAAAACTGTTTTTT
TRBJ2-7	.	TRBV6-5	.	14	CASSYARENYEQYF	TGTGCCAGCAGTTACGCCAGGGAAAACTACGAGCAGTACTTC
TRBJ2-1	.	TRBV19	TRBD2	15	CASLAGPGAYNEQFF	TGTGCCAGCCTAGCGGGGCCAGGGGCCTACAATGAGCAGTTCTTC
TRBJ1-5	.	TRBV5-5	TRBD1	15	CASSITGTGDQPQHF	TGTGCCAGCAGCATAACCGGGACAGGGGATCAGCCCCAGCATTTT
TRBJ2-7	.	TRBV28	.	13	CASRQTGTYEQYF	TGTGCCAGCAGACAGACAGGAACCTACGAGCAGTACTTC
TRBJ1-1	.	TRBV2	.	13	CASRVHRNTEAFF	TGTGCCAGCAGGGTACACCGTAACACTGAAGCTTTCTTT